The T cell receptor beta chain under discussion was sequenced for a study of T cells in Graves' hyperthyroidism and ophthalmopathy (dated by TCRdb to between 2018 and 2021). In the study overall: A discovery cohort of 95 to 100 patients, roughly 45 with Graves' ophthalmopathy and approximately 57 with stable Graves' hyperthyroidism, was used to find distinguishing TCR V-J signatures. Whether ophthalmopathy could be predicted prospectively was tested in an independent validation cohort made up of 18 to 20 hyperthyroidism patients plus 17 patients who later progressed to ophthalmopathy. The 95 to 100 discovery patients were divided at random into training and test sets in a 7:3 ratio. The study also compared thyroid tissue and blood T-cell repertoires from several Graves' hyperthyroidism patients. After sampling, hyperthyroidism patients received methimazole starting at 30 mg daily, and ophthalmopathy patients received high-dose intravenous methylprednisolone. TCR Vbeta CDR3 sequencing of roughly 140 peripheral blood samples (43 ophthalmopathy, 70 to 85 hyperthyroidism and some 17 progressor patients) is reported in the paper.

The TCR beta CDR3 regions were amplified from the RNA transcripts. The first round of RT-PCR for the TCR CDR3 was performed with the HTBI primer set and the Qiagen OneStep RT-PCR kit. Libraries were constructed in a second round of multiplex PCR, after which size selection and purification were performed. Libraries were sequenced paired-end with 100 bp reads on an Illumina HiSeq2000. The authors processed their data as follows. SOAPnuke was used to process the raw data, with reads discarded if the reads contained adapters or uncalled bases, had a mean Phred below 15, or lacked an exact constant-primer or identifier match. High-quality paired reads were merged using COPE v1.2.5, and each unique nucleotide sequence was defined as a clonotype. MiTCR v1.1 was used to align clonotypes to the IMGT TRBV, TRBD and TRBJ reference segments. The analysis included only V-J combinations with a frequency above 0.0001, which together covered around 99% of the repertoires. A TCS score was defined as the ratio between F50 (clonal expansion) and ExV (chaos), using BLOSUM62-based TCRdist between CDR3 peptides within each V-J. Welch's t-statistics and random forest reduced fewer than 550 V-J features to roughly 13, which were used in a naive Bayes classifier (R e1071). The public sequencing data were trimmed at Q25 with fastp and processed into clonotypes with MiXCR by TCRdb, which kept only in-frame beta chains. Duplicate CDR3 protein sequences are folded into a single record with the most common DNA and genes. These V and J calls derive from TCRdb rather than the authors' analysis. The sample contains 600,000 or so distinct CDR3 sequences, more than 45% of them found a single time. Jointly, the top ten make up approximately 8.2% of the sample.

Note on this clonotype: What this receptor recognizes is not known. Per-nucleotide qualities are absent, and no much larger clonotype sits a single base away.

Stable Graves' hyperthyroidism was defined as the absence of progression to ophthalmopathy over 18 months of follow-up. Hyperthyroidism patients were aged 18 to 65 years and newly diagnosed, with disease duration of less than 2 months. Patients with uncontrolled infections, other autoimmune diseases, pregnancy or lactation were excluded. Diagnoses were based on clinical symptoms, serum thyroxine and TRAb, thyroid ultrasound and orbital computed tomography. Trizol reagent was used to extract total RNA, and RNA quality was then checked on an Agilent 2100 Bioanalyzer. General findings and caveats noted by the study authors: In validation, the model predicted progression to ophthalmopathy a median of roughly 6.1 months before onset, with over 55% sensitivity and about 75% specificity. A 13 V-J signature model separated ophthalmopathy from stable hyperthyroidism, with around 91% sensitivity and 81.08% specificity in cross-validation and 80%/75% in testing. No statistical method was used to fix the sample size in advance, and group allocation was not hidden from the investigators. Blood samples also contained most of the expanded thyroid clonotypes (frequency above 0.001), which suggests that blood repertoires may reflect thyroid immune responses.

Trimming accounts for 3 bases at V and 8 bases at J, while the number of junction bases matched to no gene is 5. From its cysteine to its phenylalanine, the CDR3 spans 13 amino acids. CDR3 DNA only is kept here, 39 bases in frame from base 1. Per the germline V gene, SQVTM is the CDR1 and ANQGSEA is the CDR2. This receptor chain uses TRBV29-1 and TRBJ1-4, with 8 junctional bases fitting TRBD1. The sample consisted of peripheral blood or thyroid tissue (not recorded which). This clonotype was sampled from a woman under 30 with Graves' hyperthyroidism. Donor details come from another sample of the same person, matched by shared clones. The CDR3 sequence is CSVERTGNEKLFF. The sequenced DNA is TGCAGCGTTGAGCGGACAGGGAACGAAAAACTGTTTTTT.